This T cell receptor (beta chain) emerged from a study of beta chain features in type 1 diabetes. Study conclusions and caveats: Across all four CD4+ subsets, people with type 1 diabetes showed modestly shorter TCRB CDR3s. A closer apparent resemblance between naive, central memory and Treg TCRB repertoires was seen in patients than in healthy donors. Overrepresentation of cells with high TCR expression could result from cDNA sequencing. Insertions were fewer and deletions more numerous at VDJ junctions in type 1 diabetes patients.

Purities over 98% were achieved in all sorted populations. The entirety of the isolated RNA underwent reverse transcription, so expressed TCRB transcripts were sequenced. Using immunoSEQ multiplex PCR, the repertoire was profiled, and TCRdb retains in-frame clones only, with some absent. The sample contains around 280,000 clones, 15% of which appear only once. A note on this clone: Its target is unknown.

The CDR3 has 12 residues. The V segment lost 7 bases and the J segment 0 bases; nucleotides outside the gene matches: 3. Germline V gene sequence: CDR1 SQVTM, CDR2 ANQGSEA. This sequence joins TRBV29-1 and TRBJ2-7; 7 bases are shared with TRBD2. Sequences were obtained from naive CD4+ T cells from blood. The sequence was collected from a man between 18 and 29 years old with type 1 diabetes. CDR3: CSARDYSYEQYF. CDR3 coding DNA: TGCAGCGCACGGGACTACTCCTACGAGCAGTACTTC.